These T cell receptor beta chains were read from a single sample in a study of blood T cell repertoires in COVID-19. Sequenced by immunoSEQ multiplex PCR; TCRdb stores in-frame clones only, minus some. Here the sample spans 95,000 to 120,000 clones, more than 80% being singletons. Sequenced input: peripheral blood. The receptors were sampled from a woman aged 60 to 75 with COVID-19, enrolled during active disease. Both conserved end residues are part of each CDR3. The order of the fields is CDR3 length, J gene, V gene, D gene, clone size, CDR3 DNA, CDR3 protein. The D gene is left open where the match is weak. Where a row states a size, it is once, few, many or the class of an expanded clone; other rows omit it.

cdr3_length: 12
j_call: TRBJ1-2
v_call: TRBV29-1
d_call: .
clone_size: .
cdr3_nt: TGCAGCCACCCTGTGCAGAACTATGGCTACACCTTC
cdr3_aa: CSHPVQNYGYTF

cdr3_length: 14
j_call: TRBJ1-4
v_call: TRBV5-6
d_call: .
clone_size: .
cdr3_nt: TGTGCCAGCAGCCCTGGCCTGGCGGGGGAAAAACTGTTTTTT
cdr3_aa: CASSPGLAGEKLFF

cdr3_length: 18
j_call: TRBJ2-1
v_call: TRBV10-2
d_call: TRBD2
clone_size: .
cdr3_nt: TGCGCCAGCAGTGACTCCGGACTAGCGGGGGGCTCCTACAATGAGCAGTTCTTC
cdr3_aa: CASSDSGLAGGSYNEQFF

cdr3_length: 14
j_call: TRBJ1-3
v_call: TRBV5-1
d_call: .
clone_size: once
cdr3_nt: TGCGCCAGCACCTCCGACACCTCTGGAAACACCATATATTTT
cdr3_aa: CASTSDTSGNTIYF

cdr3_length: 14
j_call: TRBJ1-6
v_call: TRBV6-6
d_call: .
clone_size: .
cdr3_nt: TGTGCCAGCAATGTCCGACTTAAGAATTCACCCCTCCACTTT
cdr3_aa: CASNVRLKNSPLHF

cdr3_length: 14
j_call: TRBJ1-2
v_call: TRBV19
d_call: TRBD1
clone_size: .
cdr3_nt: TGTGCCAGTAGTCCTGGGACAGGGAGCTATGGCTACACCTTC
cdr3_aa: CASSPGTGSYGYTF

cdr3_length: 13
j_call: TRBJ2-7
v_call: TRBV19
d_call: .
clone_size: .
cdr3_nt: TGTGCCAGTAGTATTAATCAGGAGGCGGAGCAGTACTTC
cdr3_aa: CASSINQEAEQYF

cdr3_length: 14
j_call: TRBJ2-7
v_call: TRBV5-1
d_call: TRBD1
clone_size: .
cdr3_nt: TGCGCCAGCAGCACCGGGACAGCGTCCTACGAGCAGTACTTC
cdr3_aa: CASSTGTASYEQYF

cdr3_length: 16
j_call: TRBJ2-3
v_call: TRBV11-1
d_call: TRBD2
clone_size: .
cdr3_nt: TGTGCCAGCAGCTGGATAGCGGGGGGGTCCACAGATACGCAGTATTTT
cdr3_aa: CASSWIAGGSTDTQYF

cdr3_length: 14
j_call: TRBJ2-7
v_call: TRBV20-1
d_call: TRBD1
clone_size: .
cdr3_nt: TGCAGTGCTATTGAACCGACAGGGGGATACGAGCAGTACTTC
cdr3_aa: CSAIEPTGGYEQYF

cdr3_length: 16
j_call: TRBJ2-2
v_call: TRBV7-8
d_call: TRBD2
clone_size: .
cdr3_nt: TGTGCCAGCAGCTTAACGAGCGGGGGGGCGACCGGGGAGCTGTTTTTT
cdr3_aa: CASSLTSGGATGELFF